The entry below gives a single TCR beta chain sequence along with its context. Its target is not known. Sequence at one end of the junction differs from germline and may be a read error. This specimen includes other DNA sequences encoding the same CDR3. 13 Jbeta primers and 60 Vbeta primers were used for the PCR. Assay used: immunoSEQ multiplex PCR; TCRdb lists only in-frame clones, some missing. The sample has about 120,000 clones, around 67% seen once; the top ten hold around 4.5%. These data originate in a study of cytomegalovirus exposure and HLA in healthy donors. Study conclusions and caveats: The study designated about 160 TCR beta chains cytomegalovirus-associated. It was confirmed in vitro that a few of the CMV-associated chains were specific for CMV antigens. In a later analysis, the majority of CMV-associated beta chains seemingly showed HLA restriction. Several top significant clusters appeared, in a later analysis, to be linked to common viral pathogens.

CDR3 size: 13 residues. Germline V gene data show CDR1 as SQVTM and CDR2 as ANQGSEA. The source of this sequence is a middle-aged woman in good health and CMV-seronegative. V usage is TRBV29-1 and J usage is TRBJ2-2; D is possibly TRBD2 (5 bases). Specimen: PBMCs. The CDR3, as DNA: TGTAGCGTGCAGGTCACACCGACCGGGGAGCTGTTTTTT. The encoded protein is CSVQVTPTGELFF.